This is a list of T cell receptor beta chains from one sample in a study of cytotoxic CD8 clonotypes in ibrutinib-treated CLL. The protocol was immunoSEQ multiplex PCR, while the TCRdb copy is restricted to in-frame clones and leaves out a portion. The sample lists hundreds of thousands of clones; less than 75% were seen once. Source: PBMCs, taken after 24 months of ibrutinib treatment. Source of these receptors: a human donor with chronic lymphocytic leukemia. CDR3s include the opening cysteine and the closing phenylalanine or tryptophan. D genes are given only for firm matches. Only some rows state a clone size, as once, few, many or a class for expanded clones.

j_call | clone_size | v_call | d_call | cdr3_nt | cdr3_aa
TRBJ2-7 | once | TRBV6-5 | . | TGTGCCAGCAGTTACCAAAGGGAGAACTACGAGCAGTACTTC | CASSYQRENYEQYF
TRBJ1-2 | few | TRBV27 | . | TGTGCCAGCAGTTTCGGAAACTATGGCTACACCTTC | CASSFGNYGYTF
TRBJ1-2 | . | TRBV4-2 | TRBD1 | TGTGCCAGCAGTTCGCAACAGGGGGCGCTGGATGGCTACACCTTC | CASSSQQGALDGYTF
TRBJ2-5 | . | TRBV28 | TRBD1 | TGTGCCAGCAGTTCGACAGGGGGCTCCCAAGAGACCCAGTACTTC | CASSSTGGSQETQYF
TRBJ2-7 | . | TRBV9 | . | TGTGCCAGCAGCCTCACGGCGGCAGGGGGGTACGAGCAGTACTTC | CASSLTAAGGYEQYF
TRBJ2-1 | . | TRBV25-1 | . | TGTGCCAGCGGCATTGGCGGGGTCCGAAATGAGCAGTTCTTC | CASGIGGVRNEQFF
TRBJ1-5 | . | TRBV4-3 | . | TGCGCCAGCAGCCAAGATGGGGGGGGTCATCAGCCCCAGCATTTT | CASSQDGGGHQPQHF
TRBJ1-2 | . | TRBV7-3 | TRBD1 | TGTGCCAGCAGACCCGGGCAGGGGGCTGGTTACACCTTC | CASRPGQGAGYTF
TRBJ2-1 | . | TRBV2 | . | TGTGCCAGCAGGGGGGACTCTAAGTACAATGAGCAGTTCTTC | CASRGDSKYNEQFF
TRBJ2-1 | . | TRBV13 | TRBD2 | TGTGCCAGCAGCCTCCCGGCGGGAGGCGGTTACAATGAGCAGTTCTTC | CASSLPAGGGYNEQFF
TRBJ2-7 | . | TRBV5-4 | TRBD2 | TGTGCCAGCTCCGCGGGCGGGAGGACTACCTACGAGCAGTACTTC | CASSAGGRTTYEQYF
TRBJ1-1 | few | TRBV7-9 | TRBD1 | TGTGCCAGCGGGGACAGGGAAGCTTTCTTT | CASGDREAFF
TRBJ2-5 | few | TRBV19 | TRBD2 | TGTGCCAGTAGTAGGCTAGCGGGAGGGCGAGAGACCCAGTACTTC | CASSRLAGGRETQYF
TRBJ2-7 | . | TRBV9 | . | TGTGCCAGCAGCGTGGGTCTAGGCCTCGACTACGAGCAGTACTTC | CASSVGLGLDYEQYF
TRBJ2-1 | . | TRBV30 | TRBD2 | TGTGCCTGGAGCCTAGGGGCGGGAGACTCCTACAATGAGCAGTTCTTC | CAWSLGAGDSYNEQFF
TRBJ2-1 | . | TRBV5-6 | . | TGTGCCAGCAGCTTGGAATACAATGAGCAGTTCTTC | CASSLEYNEQFF
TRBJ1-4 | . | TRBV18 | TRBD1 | TGTGCCAGCTCACCGGTGGGACAGGGGTACAATAATGAAAAACTGTTTTTT | CASSPVGQGYNNEKLFF
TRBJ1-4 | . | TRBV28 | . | TGTGCCAGCAGTTCAACACGACAAAAACTGTTTTTT | CASSSTRQKLFF
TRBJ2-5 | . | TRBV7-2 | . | TGTGCCAGCAGCGCGCCGTCGGGCCAAGAGACCCAGTACTTC | CASSAPSGQETQYF
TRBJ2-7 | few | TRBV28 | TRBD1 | TGTGCCAGCAGTCGGACAGGATCACTCTACGAGCAGTACTTC | CASSRTGSLYEQYF
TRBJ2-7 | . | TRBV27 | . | TGTGCCAGCAGTCTTAGGGACGGTACCTACGAGCAGTACTTC | CASSLRDGTYEQYF
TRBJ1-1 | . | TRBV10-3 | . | TGTGCCATCAGTCGGGGGGAGAACACTGAAGCTTTCTTT | CAISRGENTEAFF
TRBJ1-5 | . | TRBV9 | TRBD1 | TGTGCCAGCAGCGTAGGACAGGGGAGGGGGGAGCCCCAGCATTTT | CASSVGQGRGEPQHF
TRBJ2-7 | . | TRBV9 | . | TGTGCCAGCAGCGGGGGACACCCGATCTACGAGCAGTACTTC | CASSGGHPIYEQYF
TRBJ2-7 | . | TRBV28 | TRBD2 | TGTGCCAGCAGTTTAAGCGGGAGTGGCTACGAGCAGTACTTC | CASSLSGSGYEQYF
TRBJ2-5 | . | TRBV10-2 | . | TGCGCCAGCAGTGAACAGCAAGAGACCCAGTACTTC | CASSEQQETQYF
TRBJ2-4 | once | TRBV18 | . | TGTGCCAGCTCACCAGGAGAGCCCAAAAACATTCAGTACTTC | CASSPGEPKNIQYF
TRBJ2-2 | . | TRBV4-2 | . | TGTGCCAGCAGCCTGGCTATTAACACCGGGGAGCTGTTTTTT | CASSLAINTGELFF
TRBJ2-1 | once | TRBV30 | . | TGTGCCTGGAGTTTGTACTCTAGAGGAGAGCAGTTCTTC | CAWSLYSRGEQFF
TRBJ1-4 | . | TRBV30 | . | TGTGCCTGGGCCGTAGGCAATGAAAAACTGTTTTTT | CAWAVGNEKLFF
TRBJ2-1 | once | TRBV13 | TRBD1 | TGTGCCAGCAGCCTCCACCCAGAGACAGGGAACTACAATGAGCAGTTCTTC | CASSLHPETGNYNEQFF
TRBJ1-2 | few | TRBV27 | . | TGTGCCAGCGCAGCAGGGTCAAGTAACTATGGCTACACCTTC | CASAAGSSNYGYTF
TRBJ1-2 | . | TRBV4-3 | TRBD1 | TGCGCCAGCAGCCCCGGGACAGGGGTCGGGTATGGCTACACCTTC | CASSPGTGVGYGYTF
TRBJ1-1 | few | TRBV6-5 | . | TGTGCCAGCAGTTCTCAGGGGTTGGGCACTGAAGCTTTCTTT | CASSSQGLGTEAFF
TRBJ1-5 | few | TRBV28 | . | TGTGCCAGCATCTCCCCGGGGATAGGTCAGCCCCAGCATTTT | CASISPGIGQPQHF
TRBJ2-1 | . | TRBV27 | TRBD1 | TGTGCCAGCAGTTTAGATGGACAGGAGTACAATGAGCAGTTCTTC | CASSLDGQEYNEQFF
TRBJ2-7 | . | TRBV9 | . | TGTGCCAGCACGCCGTCCTTGCCCTCCTACGAGCAGTACTTC | CASTPSLPSYEQYF
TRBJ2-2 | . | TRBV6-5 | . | TGTGCCAGCACTCCCCGGGGAACCGGGGAGCTGTTTTTT | CASTPRGTGELFF
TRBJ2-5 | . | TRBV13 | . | TGTGCCAGCAGCTTAGCAGGGGTCCGGGAGACCCAGTACTTC | CASSLAGVRETQYF
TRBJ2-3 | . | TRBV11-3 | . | TGTGCCAGCAGCCCGGGGGACTCCCTTTACACAGATACGCAGTATTTT | CASSPGDSLYTDTQYF
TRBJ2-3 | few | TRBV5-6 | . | TGTGCCAGCAGCTTCGGGGGCACAGATACGCAGTATTTT | CASSFGGTDTQYF
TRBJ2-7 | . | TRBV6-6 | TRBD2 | TGTGCCAGCAGTTACTTGGGGACTAGCACTTACGAGCAGTACTTC | CASSYLGTSTYEQYF
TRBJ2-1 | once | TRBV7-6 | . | TGTGCCAGCAGCTTAAAGGGTGAGCAGTTCTTC | CASSLKGEQFF
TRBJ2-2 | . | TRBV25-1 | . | TGTGCCAGCAGTGAATACCAACTTGGCGGGGAGCTGTTTTTT | CASSEYQLGGELFF
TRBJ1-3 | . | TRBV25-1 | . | TGTGCCAGCGGGACCTCAGGGATTGACACCATATATTTT | CASGTSGIDTIYF
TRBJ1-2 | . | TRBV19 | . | TGTGCCAGTAGTATTAGACGGAACTATGGCTACACCTTC | CASSIRRNYGYTF
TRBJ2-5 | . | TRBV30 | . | TGTGCCTGGGACGACAGGGAGGGAGAGACCCAGTACTTC | CAWDDREGETQYF
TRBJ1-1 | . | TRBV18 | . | TGTGCCAGCTCACCACCTATGCAGGGTTTGAACACTGAAGCTTTCTTT | CASSPPMQGLNTEAFF